Listed below are T cell receptor beta chains from one sample, sequenced in a study of T cell clones after liver transplantation. Assay used: immunoSEQ multiplex PCR; TCRdb lists only in-frame clones, some missing. The sample consists of 45,000 to 60,000 clones, about nine tenths of them appearing once. Sequencing used CD8+ T cells from blood, obtained 12 months after liver transplant. The receptors were sampled from a human patient who received a liver transplant. The graft donor may be the source of some T cells. The conserved cysteine and the conserved F or W are not part of the CDR3 here. Clone size is given for some rows only: seen once, a few or many times, or a class if the clone is expanded.

j_call | v_call | clone_size | cdr3_aa
TRBJ1-2 | TRBV27 | . | ASSYSGSNYGYT
TRBJ1-1 | TRBV5-4 | . | ASSHGNTEAF
TRBJ2-5 | TRBV5-1 | . | ASSGGPGLGDQETQY
TRBJ2-7 | TRBV19 | . | ASSMTSGLTYEQY
TRBJ2-1 | TRBV27 | once | ASWVRENVHEQF
TRBJ1-1 | TRBV5-6 | . | ASSLTVNTEAF
TRBJ1-5 | TRBV27 | . | ASSLSSTTGGSNQPQH
TRBJ2-7 | TRBV27 | . | ASSYQQGHVPLDEQY
TRBJ1-2 | TRBV19 | . | ASSPHASNYGYT
TRBJ1-5 | TRBV30 | . | AWGQSSNQPQH
TRBJ2-5 | TRBV13 | . | ASSLARGGGETQY
TRBJ2-3 | TRBV13 | . | ASTWGREKVDTQY
TRBJ2-7 | TRBV30 | . | AWTWGGPYEQY
TRBJ2-1 | TRBV20-1 | . | SAPGSREQF
TRBJ1-3 | TRBV27 | . | ASSPTPTASGNTIY
TRBJ1-3 | TRBV19 | . | ASSWNSGNTIY
TRBJ2-7 | TRBV28 | . | ASSPSGGLYEQY